Below are 2 T cell receptor beta chains sequenced from a single sample in a study of blood T cells in healthy people across ages. A sample-barcoded 5' primer and a J-beta primer mix were used in a second PCR of roughly 7 to 11 cycles. TCRdb processed the 5' RACE reads anew with MiXCR; each CDR3 protein has one entry. The table has about 1,500,000 distinct CDR3 sequences, 40% to 50% seen once. What was sequenced was blood. The origin of the receptors is a woman between 18 and 30 years old in good health.

The chain links TRBV6-1 to TRBJ1-2, with a possible D match to TRBD1 (5 bases). This CDR3 spans 15 amino acids. V lost 3 bases, J lost 2 bases, and 13 bases lay in between. Germline V gives CDR1 MNHNS, CDR2 SASEGT. CDR3 DNA sequence: TGTGCCAGCAGTGAGGGTGGGGCATACAACTATGGCTACACCTTC. Translated, it gives CASSEGGAYNYGYTF.

In this sample, this clonotype turned up a few times. The chain has TRBV6-5 and TRBJ2-1; 9 positions agree with TRBD2. CDR3 length: 17 amino acids. Losses at the gene ends were 3 bases for V and 6 bases for J; bases not matched to a gene: 12. Germline-derived CDR1 and CDR2 are MNHEY and SVGAGI. This CDR3 reads CASSYVLGPSGTNEQFF. CDR3 sequence (DNA): TGTGCCAGCAGTTATGTTTTAGGGCCTAGCGGGACCAATGAGCAGTTCTTC.